A single sample is the source of the 27 T cell receptor beta chains below, sequenced in a study of shared clonotypes between healthy human individuals (dated by TCRdb to 2018 to 2021). Receptors were amplified or captured by the immunoSEQ multiplex PCR assay. TCRdb provides this immuneACCESS table in a form limited to in-frame rearrangements. Some clones are lacking; in checked studies, under half of them reflect an unresolved V gene, and why the rest are absent is not known. The table for this sample lists some 500,000 clones; roughly 95% of them were counted only once. Approximately 0.06% of the sample is taken by the ten largest. The sample was naive CD4+ T cells sorted from blood. Taken with the paper, the label for cell subset or site translates to: CD45RA+ positively selected. Receptors originate from a woman younger than 45 in good health.

The CDR3 sequence is CASSQDSGRDTGELFF. In DNA form, the CDR3 reads TGTGCCAGCAGCCAAGATTCAGGGAGGGACACCGGGGAGCTGTTTTTT. The chain joins TRBV4-2 to TRBJ2-2; 7 nucleotides agree with TRBD2. V gave up 0 bases and J gave up 3 bases; unmatched junction bases: 4. The CDR3 loop spans 16 amino acids. From germline, CDR1 is LGHNA and CDR2 YNFKEQ.

This chain uses TRBV11-2 with TRBJ1-3; D unclear. Germline V gives CDR1 SGHAT, CDR2 FQNNGV. CDR3 length: 14 residues. The V and J ends lost 2 bases and 3 bases respectively, with 8 bases between them. Here the CDR3 DNA reads TGTGCCAGCAGCTTAAGCCCGGTTGGAAACACCATATATTTT. Its protein product is CASSLSPVGNTIYF.

Written as DNA, the CDR3 is TGTGCCAGCAGCCGAAGGGGGGTCGGCACTGAAGCTTTCTTT. Translated: CASSRRGVGTEAFF. The J gene is TRBJ1-1, the V gene TRBV7-2; D may be TRBD1 (6 bases). Germline loops: CDR1 SGHTA, CDR2 FQGNSA. This CDR3 is built from 14 residues. V was cut by 5 bases and J by 4 bases, with 14 bases left in between.

The chain carries TRBV18 and TRBJ1-2, with D unclear. This CDR3 has 16 amino acids. V dropped 5 bases and J dropped 2 bases, with 18 bases sitting between them. Germline CDR1 is KGHSH and CDR2 is LQKENI. CDR3 in amino acids: CASSVAAGPINYGYTF. The CDR3 DNA reads TGTGCCAGCTCAGTTGCCGCTGGACCGATAAACTATGGCTACACCTTC.

This chain's CDR3 is CASSLVGGVLFF. DNA for the CDR3: TGTGCCAGCAGCTTGGTCGGGGGAGTACTGTTTTTT. V and J are TRBV5-5 and TRBJ1-4; a weak D match, TRBD1 (5 bases). V lost 0 bases, J lost 13 bases, and 10 bases lay in between. This CDR3 comprises 12 residues. In germline, CDR1 is SGHKS, CDR2 YYEKEE (reference sequence).

The chain carries TRBV9 and TRBJ1-1; D is ambiguous. Between the trimmed V and J ends, which lost 0 bases and 2 bases, there was a span of 17 bases. This CDR3 has 17 residues. Looked up from germline, CDR1 is SGDLS and CDR2 is YYNGEE. CDR3 coding DNA: TGTGCCAGCAGCGTAGTAGCAACAGTACCGAAAAACACTGAAGCTTTCTTT. This gives the protein CASSVVATVPKNTEAFF.

The chain links TRBV18 to TRBJ2-6, with D possibly being TRBD2 (6 bases). The V end was cut by 3 bases, the J end by 2 bases, with 14 bases between. Germline CDR1 KGHSH, CDR2 LQKENI. There are 17 residues in the CDR3. In DNA, the CDR3 is TGTGCCAGCTCACCCGGGGGACTCATCGCTGGGGCCAACGTCCTGACTTTC. This sequence encodes CASSPGGLIAGANVLTF.

The chain recombines TRBV5-1 with TRBJ2-2, with 10 bases that match TRBD2. Germline assignment: CDR1 SGHRS and CDR2 YFSETQ. The J segment lost 5 bases and the V segment lost 0 bases, leaving 4 bases of the junction unmatched. The CDR3 has 16 residues. Written as DNA, the CDR3 is TGCGCCAGCAGCTTGGCGATAGCGGGGGGAACCGGGGAGCTGTTTTTT. Its protein product is CASSLAIAGGTGELFF.

This chain uses TRBV11-2 with TRBJ1-1, with 7 bases that match TRBD1. The germline V gene has CDR1 SGHAT and CDR2 FQNNGV. The CDR3 totals 19 residues. J lost 0 bases, V lost 5 bases, and 18 bases had no gene match. The CDR3 coding sequence is TGTGCCAGCAGCCCACAGGGGATTAGAGTCTTTAACCTGAACACTGAAGCTTTCTTT. As protein: CASSPQGIRVFNLNTEAFF.

Details on this clone: At one of its ends the junction is not consistent with the germline gene, which may arise from a read error. The genes are TRBV5-4 and TRBJ1-1, with 7 nucleotides matching TRBD1. CDR1 is SGHNT and CDR2 is YYREEE in the germline V gene (reference sequence). The CDR3 contains 13 residues. The CDR3 spells CASSLWDRADAFF. DNA of the CDR3: TGTGCCAGCAGCCTTTGGGACAGAGCTGACGCTTTCTTT.

The rearrangement links TRBV28 to TRBJ1-1; 9 bases map to TRBD1. The ends lost 6 bases at V and 2 bases at J; junction bases unmatched: 16. CDR3 length: 18 amino acids. Per germline, CDR1 MDHEN and CDR2 SYDVKM. The CDR3 DNA follows: TGTGCCAGCAGCCGACCTTCCCCGGGACAGGGTTTTAACACTGAAGCTTTCTTT. Its translation is CASSRPSPGQGFNTEAFF.

This clone was detected a few times. The rearrangement joins TRBV6-6 to TRBJ2-7, with 11 bases fitting TRBD2. Germline-derived CDR1 and CDR2 are MNHNY and SVGAGI (reference sequence). The V gene end was trimmed by 6 bases and the J gene end by 6 bases; junction bases not matched to a gene: 4. CDR3 length: 13 amino acids. The CDR3 protein is CASSRLAGIEQYF. The CDR3 DNA sequence: TGTGCCAGCAGCCGACTAGCGGGAATCGAGCAGTACTTC.

The chain is built from TRBV28 and TRBJ2-1; TRBD2 agrees at 7 bases. CDR3 length equals 16 residues. The germline V gene has CDR1 MDHEN and CDR2 SYDVKM. Trimming took 2 bases from V and 0 from J; bases not matched to a gene: 4. The CDR3 here is CASSLSGMSSYNEQFF. The CDR3, as DNA: TGTGCCAGCAGTTTAAGCGGGATGAGCTCCTACAATGAGCAGTTCTTC.

The chain carries TRBV9 and TRBJ2-1; TRBD2 aligns across 10 bases. V lost 0 bases to trimming and J lost 4 bases; unmatched junction nucleotides: 10. The CDR3 runs 18 residues. Germline lookup yields CDR1 SGDLS and CDR2 YYNGEE. CDR3 loop: CASSVVEGLAGEYNEQFF. For the CDR3, the DNA is TGTGCCAGCAGCGTAGTAGAAGGGCTAGCGGGAGAATACAATGAGCAGTTCTTC.

V is TRBV28 and J is TRBJ2-3; possibly TRBD2 for D (6 bases). The CDR3 consists of 14 residues. Trimming removed 5 bases from V and 0 bases from J, with 9 bases in between. CDR1 MDHEN and CDR2 SYDVKM come from the germline V gene. CDR3 nucleotide sequence: TGTGCCAGCAGTCCAGGGACTAGCACAGATACGCAGTATTTT. Its translation: CASSPGTSTDTQYF.

The CDR3 reads CASGDNLNQSPLHF. The CDR3 DNA reads as TGCGCCAGCGGGGACAATCTTAACCAGTCACCCCTCCACTTT. The V gene is TRBV4-1, the J gene TRBJ1-6, with D perhaps matching TRBD1 (6 bases). This CDR3 region has 14 residues. Deletions cut 8 bases from V and 10 bases from J, with 18 bases between. CDR1 MGHRA and CDR2 YSYEKL come from the germline V gene.

This clone was detected once. V gene TRBV30 combines with J gene TRBJ2-5; 11 bases map to TRBD2. Germline CDR1 and CDR2: GTSNPN and SVGIG (reference sequence). The CDR3 loop spans 14 amino acids. V was pared by 8 bases and J by 4 bases, with 9 bases of the junction left unmatched. Written as DNA, the CDR3 is TGTGCCCTTATAACTAGCGGGAGTAGAGAGACCCAGTACTTC. Amino acid sequence: CALITSGSRETQYF. The variable domain in full, with the rest retrieved from reference TRBV30 and TRBJ2-5, is SQTIHQWPATLVQPVGSPLSLECTVEGTSNPNLYWYRQAAGRGLQLLFYSVGIGQISSEVPQNLSASRPQDRQFILSSKKLLLSDSGFYLCALITSGSRETQYFGPGTRLLVL.

The chain has TRBV6-1 and TRBJ2-1; no clear D gene. Germline CDR1 is MNHNS and CDR2 is SASEGT. Trimming shortened V by 8 bases and J by 4 bases, and 6 bases separated the two germline ends. CDR3 length: 11 amino acids. The CDR3: CASFRYNEQFF. CDR3 nucleotide sequence: TGTGCCAGCTTCCGTTACAATGAGCAGTTCTTC.

This clone turned up a few times. V gene TRBV5-1 combines with J gene TRBJ2-7; D gene unclear. The CDR3 sequence is 13 residues long. Germline assignment: CDR1 SGHRS and CDR2 YFSETQ. The V and J ends lost 0 bases and 6 bases respectively, with 10 bases between them. The CDR3 region is CASSLAQQGEQYF. In DNA form, the CDR3 reads TGCGCCAGCAGCTTGGCCCAGCAAGGCGAGCAGTACTTC.

This clone has just one count. V is TRBV4-1 and J is TRBJ2-5; weak D call: TRBD2 (5 bases). V shed 0 bases and J shed 5 bases, with 19 bases lying between them. Germline V lookup: CDR1 MGHRA, CDR2 YSYEKL. The CDR3 has 17 residues. This CDR3 is CASSQDPPPGILETQYF. CDR3 sequence (DNA): TGCGCCAGCAGCCAAGACCCTCCCCCGGGGATCTTGGAGACCCAGTACTTC.

The V call is TRBV5-1, the J call TRBJ1-2; D unclear. The CDR3 is 15 amino acids. V was clipped by 1 base and J by 1 base, with 11 bases between them. Germline CDR1 and CDR2: SGHRS and YFSETQ. CDR3 protein: CASSLRRQHNYGYTF. CDR3 sequence (DNA): TGCGCCAGCAGCTTGAGAAGGCAGCATAACTATGGCTACACCTTC. Supplemented by reference TRBV5-1 and TRBJ1-2, the full variable domain reads KAGVTQTPRYLIKTRGQQVTLSCSPISGHRSVSWYQQTPGQGLQFLFEYFSETQRNKGNFPGRFSGRQFSNSRSEMNVSTLELGDSALYLCASSLRRQHNYGYTFGSGTRLTVV.

This chain links TRBV28 with TRBJ1-2; D perhaps matches TRBD1 (5 bases). The CDR3 loop spans 14 amino acids. The germline V and J ends were trimmed by 4 bases and 5 bases, with 14 bases remaining between them. CDR1 is MDHEN and CDR2 is SYDVKM in the germline V gene. This CDR3 reads CASSSGPNVYGYTF. CDR3 DNA sequence: TGTGCCAGCAGTTCGGGACCGAACGTTTATGGCTACACCTTC.

The rearrangement joins TRBV27 to TRBJ2-1; D is perhaps TRBD2 (5 bases). The CDR3 runs 13 residues. Deletions cut 3 bases from V and 8 bases from J, with 11 bases between. Germline V lookup: CDR1 MNHEY, CDR2 SMNVEV (reference sequence). CDR3 in amino acids: CASSLGVRDEQFF. The CDR3 nucleotides are TGTGCCAGCAGTTTGGGCGTGCGGGATGAGCAGTTCTTC.

V is TRBV4-1 and J is TRBJ1-4; D is possibly TRBD1 (5 bases). The CDR3 spans 14 residues. Germline V gene data show CDR1 as MGHRA and CDR2 as YSYEKL. Trimming removed 2 bases at V and 4 bases at J, with 8 bases between. The CDR3 region is CASSQKGDNEKLFF. CDR3 sequence (DNA): TGCGCCAGCAGCCAAAAAGGGGATAATGAAAAACTGTTTTTT.

V and J are TRBV18 and TRBJ2-7; the D gene is possibly TRBD2 (5 bases). The CDR3 sequence is 14 residues long. Germline CDR1 KGHSH, CDR2 LQKENI. Deletions cut 3 bases from V and 5 bases from J, with 14 bases between. For the CDR3, the DNA is TGTGCCAGCTCACCGAATCGGGGAGATGACGAGCAGTACTTC. Its protein is CASSPNRGDDEQYF.

The chain joins TRBV7-3 to TRBJ2-2; maybe TRBD2 (6 bases). Germline V gene sequence: CDR1 SGHTA, CDR2 FQGTGA. The CDR3 runs 13 residues. The V and J ends lost 5 bases and 5 bases respectively, with 9 bases between them. The CDR3 DNA reads as TGTGCCAGCAGCCTTGGAGGGACCGGGGAGCTGTTTTTT. It specifies CASSLGGTGELFF.

This CDR3 reads CASSDHPGLAGRANTGELFF. The CDR3 nucleotides are TGTGCCAGCAGCGATCACCCGGGACTAGCGGGACGAGCGAACACCGGGGAGCTGTTTTTT. The J gene is TRBJ2-2, the V gene TRBV9; 13 bases fit TRBD2. V gave up 3 bases and J gave up 0 bases; unmatched junction bases: 11. The CDR3 sequence is 20 residues long. Germline V gives CDR1 SGDLS, CDR2 YYNGEE.